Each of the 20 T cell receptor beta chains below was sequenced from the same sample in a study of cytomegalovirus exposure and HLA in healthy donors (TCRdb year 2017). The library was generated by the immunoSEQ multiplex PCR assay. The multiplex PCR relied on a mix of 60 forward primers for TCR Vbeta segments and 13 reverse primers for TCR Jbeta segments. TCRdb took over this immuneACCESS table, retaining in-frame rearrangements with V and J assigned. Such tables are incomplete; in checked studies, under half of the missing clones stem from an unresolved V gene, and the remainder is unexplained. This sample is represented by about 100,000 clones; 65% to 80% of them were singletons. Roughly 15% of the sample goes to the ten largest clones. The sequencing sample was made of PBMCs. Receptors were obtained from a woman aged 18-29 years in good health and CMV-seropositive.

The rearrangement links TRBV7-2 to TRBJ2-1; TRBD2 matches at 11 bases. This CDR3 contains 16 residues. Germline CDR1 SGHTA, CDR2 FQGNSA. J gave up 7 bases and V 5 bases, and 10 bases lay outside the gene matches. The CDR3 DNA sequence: TGTGCCAGCAGCCCCATTACTAGCGGGAGTGGTAATGAGCAGTTCTTC. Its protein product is CASSPITSGSGNEQFF.

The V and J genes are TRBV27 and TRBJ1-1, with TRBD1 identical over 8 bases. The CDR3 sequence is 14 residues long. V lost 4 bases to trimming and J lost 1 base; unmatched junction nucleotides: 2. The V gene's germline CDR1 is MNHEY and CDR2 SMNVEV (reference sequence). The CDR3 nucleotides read TGTGCCAGCAGTTGGGGGACAGGGAACACTGAAGCTTTCTTT. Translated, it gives CASSWGTGNTEAFF.

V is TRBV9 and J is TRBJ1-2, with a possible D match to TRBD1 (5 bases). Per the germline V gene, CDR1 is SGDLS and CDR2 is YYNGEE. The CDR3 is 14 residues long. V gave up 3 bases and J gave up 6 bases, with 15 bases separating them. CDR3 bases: TGTGCCAGCAGCGATACCTCGGGACTGAATGGCTACACCTTC. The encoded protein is CASSDTSGLNGYTF.

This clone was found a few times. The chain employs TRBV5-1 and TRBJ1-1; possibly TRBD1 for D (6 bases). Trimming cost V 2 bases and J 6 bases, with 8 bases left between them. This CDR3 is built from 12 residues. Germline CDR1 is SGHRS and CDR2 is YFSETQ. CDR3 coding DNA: TGCGCCAGCAGCTTCAGGGGCGCTGAAGCTTTCTTT. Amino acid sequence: CASSFRGAEAFF.

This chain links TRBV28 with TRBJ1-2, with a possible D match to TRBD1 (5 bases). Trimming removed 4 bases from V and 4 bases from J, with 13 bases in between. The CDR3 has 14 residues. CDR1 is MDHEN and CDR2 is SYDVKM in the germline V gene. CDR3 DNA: TGTGCCAGCAGTTCCGGAGTGGGGGGCTATGGCTACACCTTC. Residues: CASSSGVGGYGYTF.

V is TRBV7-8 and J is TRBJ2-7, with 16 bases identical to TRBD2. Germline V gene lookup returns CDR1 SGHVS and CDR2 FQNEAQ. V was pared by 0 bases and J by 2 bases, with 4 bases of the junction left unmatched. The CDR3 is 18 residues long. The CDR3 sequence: CASSLAGLAGGGPYEQYF. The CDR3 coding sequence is TGTGCCAGCAGCTTAGCGGGACTAGCGGGAGGGGGGCCCTACGAGCAGTACTTC.

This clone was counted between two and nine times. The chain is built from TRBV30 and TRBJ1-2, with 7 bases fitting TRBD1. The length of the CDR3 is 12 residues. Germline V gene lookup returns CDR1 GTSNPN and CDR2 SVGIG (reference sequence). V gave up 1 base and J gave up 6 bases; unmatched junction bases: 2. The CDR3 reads CAWSDRGNGYTF. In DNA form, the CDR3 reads TGTGCCTGGAGTGACAGGGGTAATGGCTACACCTTC.

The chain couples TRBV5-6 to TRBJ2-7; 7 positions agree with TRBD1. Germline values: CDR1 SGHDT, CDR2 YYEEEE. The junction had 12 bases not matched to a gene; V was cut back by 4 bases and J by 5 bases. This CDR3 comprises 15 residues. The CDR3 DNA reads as TGTGCCAGCAGCCCGAAACCGACAGGGAACGACGAGCAGTACTTC. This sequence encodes CASSPKPTGNDEQYF.

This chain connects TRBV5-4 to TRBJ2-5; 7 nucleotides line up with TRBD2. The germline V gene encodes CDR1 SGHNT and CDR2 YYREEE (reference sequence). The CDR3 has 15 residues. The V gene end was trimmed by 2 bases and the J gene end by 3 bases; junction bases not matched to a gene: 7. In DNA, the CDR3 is TGTGCCAGCAGCTTTAGGCGGGAGTCGAAAGAGACCCAGTACTTC. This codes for CASSFRRESKETQYF.

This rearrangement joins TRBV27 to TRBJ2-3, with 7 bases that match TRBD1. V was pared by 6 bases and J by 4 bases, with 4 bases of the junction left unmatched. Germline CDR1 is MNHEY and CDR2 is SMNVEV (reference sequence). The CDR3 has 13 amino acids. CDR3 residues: CASRGQVSDTQYF. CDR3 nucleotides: TGTGCCAGCAGAGGACAGGTTTCAGATACGCAGTATTTT.

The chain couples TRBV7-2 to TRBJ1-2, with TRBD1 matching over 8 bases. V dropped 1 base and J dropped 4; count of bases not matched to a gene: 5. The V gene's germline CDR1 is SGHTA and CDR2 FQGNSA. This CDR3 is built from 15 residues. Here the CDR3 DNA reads TGTGCCAGCAGCTTAGACGCAGGGGGCAGCTATGGCTACACCTTC. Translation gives CASSLDAGGSYGYTF.

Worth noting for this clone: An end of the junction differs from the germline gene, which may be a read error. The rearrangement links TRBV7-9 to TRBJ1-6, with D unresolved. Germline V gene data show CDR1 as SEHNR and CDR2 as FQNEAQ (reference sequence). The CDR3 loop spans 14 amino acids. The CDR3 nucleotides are TGTACCAGCAGTTCGGAGCTTCTTTATTCACCCCTCCACTTT. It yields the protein CTSSSELLYSPLHF.

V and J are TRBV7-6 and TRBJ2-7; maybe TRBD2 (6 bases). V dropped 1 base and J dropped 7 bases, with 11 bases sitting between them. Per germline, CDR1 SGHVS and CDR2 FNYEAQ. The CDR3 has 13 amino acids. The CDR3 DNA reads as TGTGCCAGCAGCTTAGGAGTGACTAGGGAGCAGTACTTC. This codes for CASSLGVTREQYF.

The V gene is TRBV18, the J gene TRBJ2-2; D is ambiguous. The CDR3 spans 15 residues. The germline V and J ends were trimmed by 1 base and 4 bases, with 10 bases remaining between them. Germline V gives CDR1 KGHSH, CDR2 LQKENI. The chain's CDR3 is CASSPHARFTGELFF. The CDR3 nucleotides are TGTGCCAGCTCACCACATGCCAGATTCACCGGGGAGCTGTTTTTT. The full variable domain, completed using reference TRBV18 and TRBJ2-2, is NAGVMQNPRHLVRRRGQEARLRCSPMKGHSHVYWYRQLPEEGLKFMVYLQKENIIDESGMPKERFSAEFPKEGPSILRIQQVVRGDSAAYFCASSPHARFTGELFFGEGSRLTVL.

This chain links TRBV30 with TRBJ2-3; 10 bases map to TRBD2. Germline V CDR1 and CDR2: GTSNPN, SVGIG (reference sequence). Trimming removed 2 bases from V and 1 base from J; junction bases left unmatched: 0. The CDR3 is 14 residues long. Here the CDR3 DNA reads TGTGCCTGGAGTCTAGCGGGGGGCACAGATACGCAGTATTTT. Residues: CAWSLAGGTDTQYF.

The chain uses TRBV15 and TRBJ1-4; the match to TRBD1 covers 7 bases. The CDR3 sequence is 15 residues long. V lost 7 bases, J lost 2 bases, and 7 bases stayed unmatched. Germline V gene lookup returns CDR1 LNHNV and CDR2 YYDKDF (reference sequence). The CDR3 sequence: CATNTPGQTNEKLFF. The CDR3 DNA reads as TGTGCCACCAACACGCCGGGACAGACTAATGAAAAACTGTTTTTT.

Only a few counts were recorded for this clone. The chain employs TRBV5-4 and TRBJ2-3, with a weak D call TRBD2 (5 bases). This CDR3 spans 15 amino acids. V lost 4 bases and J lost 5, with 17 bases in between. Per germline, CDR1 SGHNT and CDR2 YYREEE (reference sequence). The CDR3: CASSPPTFAGDTQYF. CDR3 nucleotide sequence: TGTGCCAGCAGCCCGCCGACTTTTGCGGGAGATACGCAGTATTTT.

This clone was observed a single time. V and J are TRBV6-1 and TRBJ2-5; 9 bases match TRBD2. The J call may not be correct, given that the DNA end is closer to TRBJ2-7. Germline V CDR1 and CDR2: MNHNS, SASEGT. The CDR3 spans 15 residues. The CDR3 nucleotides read TGTGCCAGCAGTGATTACGGGCAGCGGGGGGACGAGCAGTACTTC. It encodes CASSDYGQRGDEQYF.

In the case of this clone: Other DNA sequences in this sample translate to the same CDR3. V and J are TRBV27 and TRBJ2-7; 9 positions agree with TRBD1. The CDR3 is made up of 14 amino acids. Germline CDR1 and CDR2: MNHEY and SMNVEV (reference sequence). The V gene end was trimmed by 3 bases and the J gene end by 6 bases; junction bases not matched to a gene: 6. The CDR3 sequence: CASSFEQGAGEQYF. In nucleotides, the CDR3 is TGTGCCAGCAGTTTCGAACAGGGGGCGGGCGAGCAGTACTTC.

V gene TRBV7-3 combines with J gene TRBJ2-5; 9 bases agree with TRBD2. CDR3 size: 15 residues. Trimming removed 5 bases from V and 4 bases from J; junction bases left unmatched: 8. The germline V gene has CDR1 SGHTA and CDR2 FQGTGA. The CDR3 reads CASSPAGTSLETQYF. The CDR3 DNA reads TGTGCCAGCAGCCCGGCCGGGACTAGCTTAGAGACCCAGTACTTC. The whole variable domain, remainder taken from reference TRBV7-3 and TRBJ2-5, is GAGVSQTPSNKVTEKGKYVELRCDPISGHTALYWYRQSLGQGPEFLIYFQGTGAADDSGLPNDRFFAVRPEGSVSTLKIQRTERGDSAVYLCASSPAGTSLETQYFGPGTRLLVL.